Reported below is one T cell receptor beta chain. Its target is not known. TCRdb used MiXCR to reprocess the RT-PCR reads, holding one entry per CDR3 protein. The profile shows 800,000 or so distinct CDR3 sequences, about 20% of them singletons. The CDR3 length is 14 residues. Germline-derived CDR1 and CDR2 are SEHNR and FQNEAQ (reference sequence). Trimming removed 1 base from V and 7 bases from J, with 13 bases in between. This record comes from a study of response to subunit inactivated influenza vaccine. Study outcomes and limitations: The authors put forward the suggestion that each seasonal influenza vaccination may bring in only a limited number of new T cells.

This TCR was recovered from a man between 50 and 59 years old who received an inactivated influenza vaccine. The sequenced sample was PBMCs from blood, obtained more than 4 days after vaccination. The chain is built from TRBV7-9 and TRBJ1-2; D may be TRBD1 (6 bases). The CDR3 nucleotides read TGTGCCAGCAGCTTAGAGGGAACAGGGTCTGGCTACACCTTC. This sequence encodes CASSLEGTGSGYTF.